This TCR beta chain was identified in a study of blood T cell repertoires in COVID-19. Study summary: Italy, Spain and the United States were the sources of the convalescent and acute COVID-19 samples.

In the source study's methods: Quantification of nucleated cells was approximated via reference gene primer amplification. Using immunoSEQ multiplex PCR, the repertoire was profiled, and TCRdb retains in-frame clones only, with some absent. V and J calls and clone size are those listed in that table; D and trimming were worked out from the DNA. This table has about 290,000 clones, 85% to 90% appearing once. V was trimmed by 3 bases and J by 2 bases, leaving 11 bases between them. There are 15 residues in the CDR3. The germline CDR1 and CDR2 sequences are SGHRS and YFSETQ. The V gene is TRBV5-1, the J gene TRBJ2-2; D is perhaps TRBD2 (5 bases). The sequencing sample was made of peripheral blood. This clonotype originated in a man aged 40-49 years with acute or convalescent COVID-19. CDR3 nucleotide sequence: TGCGCCAGCAGCTCCCAGCGGCTTAACACCGGGGAGCTGTTTTTT. Amino acid sequence: CASSSQRLNTGELFF.